These 26 T cell receptor beta chains share one sample of origin, sequenced in a study of blood T cell repertoires in COVID-19. The repertoire was sequenced with immunoSEQ multiplex PCR; TCRdb's copy has only in-frame clones and lacks some. Of roughly 320,000 clones listed, around 87% are singletons. The sequenced sample was peripheral blood. The receptors were gathered from a man aged 65-85 years with acute or convalescent COVID-19.

V gene TRBV12-3 or TRBV12-4 combines with J gene TRBJ1-5, with D unclear. This CDR3 has 12 residues. V was pared by 3 bases and J by 9 bases, with 9 bases between. DNA of the CDR3: TGTGCCAGCAGTTTTTCCCTGGCGCCCCAGCATTTT. Translating it yields CASSFSLAPQHF.

This clone was detected only once. This chain uses TRBV19 with TRBJ1-2; tentatively, D is TRBD1 (6 bases). There are 13 residues in the CDR3. CDR1 and CDR2 (germline): LNHDA, SQIVND (reference sequence). The V gene lost 4 bases and the J gene lost 4 bases, with 10 bases spanning the gap. This CDR3 is CASSTRDTYGYTF. CDR3 nucleotide sequence: TGTGCCAGTAGTACCCGGGACACCTATGGCTACACCTTC.

This clone was picked up a small number of times. This rearrangement joins TRBV3-1 (or the pseudogene TRBV3-2) to TRBJ1-1; 7 nucleotides agree with TRBD1. The ends lost 0 bases at V and 0 bases at J; junction bases unmatched: 10. This CDR3 region has 18 residues. In germline, CDR1 is LGHDT, CDR2 YNNKEL (reference sequence). The CDR3 spells CASSQDSLRQGLNTEAFF. The CDR3 DNA is TGTGCCAGCAGCCAAGATTCATTACGACAGGGTTTGAACACTGAAGCTTTCTTT.

V is TRBV19 and J is TRBJ2-2; perhaps TRBD1 as D (5 bases). Germline V gives CDR1 LNHDA, CDR2 SQIVND (reference sequence). The CDR3 loop spans 15 amino acids. The germline V and J ends were trimmed by 10 bases and 0 bases, with 15 bases remaining between them. The CDR3 DNA reads TGTGCCACCTCTATACAGGCAGCGAACACCGGGGAGCTGTTTTTT. This encodes CATSIQAANTGELFF.

The chain has TRBV10-2 and TRBJ1-1; no firm D call. CDR1 is WSHSY, CDR2 SAAADI, per germline. CDR3 length equals 13 residues. V lost 6 bases and J 4 bases, leaving 12 bases between the germline ends. CDR3 in amino acids: CASRNSGRTEAFF. The DNA of the CDR3 is TGCGCCAGCAGAAACAGCGGCCGCACTGAAGCTTTCTTT.

This clone has a single count. The gene calls are TRBV5-8 and TRBJ1-5; TRBD1 aligns across 10 bases. J gave up 7 bases and V 2 bases, and 12 bases lay outside the gene matches. From germline, CDR1 is SGHTS and CDR2 YDEGEE. The CDR3 sequence is 17 residues long. CDR3 region: CASSFNSGQGIKQPQHF. The CDR3 coding sequence is TGTGCCAGCAGCTTTAACTCGGGACAGGGGATAAAACAGCCCCAGCATTTT. The variable domain in full, with the rest retrieved from reference TRBV5-8 and TRBJ1-5, is EAGVTQSPTHLIKTRGQQATLRCSPISGHTSVYWYQQALGLGLQFLLWYDEGEERNRGNFPPRFSGRQFPNYSSELNVNALELEDSALYLCASSFNSGQGIKQPQHFGDGTRLSIL.

This clone is a singleton in its sample. V gene TRBV6-2 or TRBV6-3 combines with J gene TRBJ2-3; 9 bases line up with TRBD2. The V gene's germline CDR1 is MNHEY and CDR2 SVGEGT. The V segment lost 0 bases and the J segment 2 bases; nucleotides outside the gene matches: 9. The CDR3 sequence is 18 residues long. The CDR3 loop reads CASSYSASGRPDTDTQYF. DNA of the CDR3: TGTGCCAGCAGTTACTCAGCAAGCGGGAGGCCTGACACAGATACGCAGTATTTT.

The chain uses TRBV6-2 or TRBV6-3 and TRBJ1-5; D ambiguous. CDR1 MNHEY and CDR2 SVGEGT come from the germline V gene. CDR3 length: 14 amino acids. Trimming cost V 4 bases and J 0 bases, with 7 bases left between them. This CDR3 is CASSSVSSNQPQHF. In DNA, the CDR3 is TGTGCCAGCAGTTCCGTTTCTAGCAATCAGCCCCAGCATTTT.

The chain couples TRBV29-1 to TRBJ2-1; no firm D call. Germline V lookup: CDR1 SQVTM, CDR2 ANQGSEA. This CDR3 has 12 residues. Trimming stripped 1 base from V and 9 bases from J, with 10 bases between. CDR3 region: CSVEVTRGEQFF. DNA for the CDR3: TGCAGCGTTGAAGTGACGCGCGGTGAGCAGTTCTTC.

The sample holds one count of this clone. V and J are TRBV4-3 and TRBJ1-6; tentatively, D is TRBD1 (6 bases). Germline V gives CDR1 LGHNA, CDR2 YSLEER. V lost 4 bases and J lost 0, with 10 bases in between. This CDR3 has 16 residues. This chain's CDR3 is CASSRDMNSYNSPLHF. CDR3 DNA sequence: TGCGCCAGCAGCCGGGACATGAACTCCTATAATTCACCCCTCCACTTT.

The rearrangement joins TRBV18 to TRBJ2-1; D gene uncertain. With 2 bases removed from V and 0 bases from J, the gap between germline ends came to 14 bases. There are 17 residues in the CDR3. CDR1 is KGHSH and CDR2 is LQKENI in the germline V gene. CDR3 protein: CASSPMRRSSSYNEQFF. The CDR3 coding sequence is TGTGCCAGCTCACCAATGCGGCGCTCAAGCTCCTACAATGAGCAGTTCTTC.

There are a few counts of this clone. The gene calls are TRBV3-1 (or the pseudogene TRBV3-2) and TRBJ2-7; perhaps TRBD1 as D (5 bases). The CDR3 is made up of 13 amino acids. CDR1 is LGHDT, CDR2 YNNKEL, per germline (reference sequence). The V end was cut by 7 bases, the J end by 0 bases, with 10 bases between. This CDR3 reads CASTKGPSYEQYF. The CDR3 nucleotides are TGTGCCAGCACAAAGGGGCCCTCCTACGAGCAGTACTTC.

J is TRBJ2-3 and V is TRBV10-3, with D possibly being TRBD2 (5 bases). V gave up 10 bases and J gave up 4 bases, with 18 bases separating them. The CDR3 has 14 amino acids. CDR1 and CDR2 (germline): ENHRY, SYGVKD. In nucleotides, the CDR3 is TGTGCCACGCGAGAGGGTAGTTTCCCAGATACGCAGTATTTT. It specifies CATREGSFPDTQYF.

The chain carries TRBV2 and TRBJ2-7, with 8 nucleotides matching TRBD2. Germline V gives CDR1 SNHLY, CDR2 FYNNEI. The CDR3 consists of 14 residues. V lost 7 bases, J lost 6 bases, and 11 bases stayed unmatched. The DNA for the CDR3 is TGTGCCAGCATAAGAGGGGAGGCGGGAGGCGAGCAGTACTTC. Protein: CASIRGEAGGEQYF.

The chain links TRBV28 to TRBJ2-7; maybe TRBD1 (5 bases). The CDR3 has 15 amino acids. Germline V gene sequence: CDR1 MDHEN, CDR2 SYDVKM. V lost 3 bases and J 6 bases, leaving 18 bases between the germline ends. The DNA for the CDR3 is TGTGCCAGCAGTTTCAGGGCCTCCGTAGGGGTCGAGCAGTACTTC. Residues: CASSFRASVGVEQYF. Full variable domain (outside the CDR3, taken from reference TRBV28 and TRBJ2-7): DVKVTQSSRYLVKRTGEKVFLECVQDMDHENMFWYRQDPGLGLRLIYFSYDVKMKEKGDIPEGYSVSREKKERFSLILESASTNQTSMYLCASSFRASVGVEQYFGPGTRLTVT.

The CDR3 DNA is TGTGCCAGCAGCAGACCCCCAGGTACGAACACTGAAGCTTTCTTT. Its translation: CASSRPPGTNTEAFF. V usage is TRBV6-5 and J usage is TRBJ1-1; unclear D gene. Trimming left V 6 bases short and J 1 base short, with 15 bases between. The CDR3 loop spans 15 amino acids. Germline V gives CDR1 MNHEY, CDR2 SVGAGI.

This clone was seen only a few times. DNA of the CDR3: TGTGCCAGCAGCGAAGGACAGACTAGCACAGATACGCAGTATTTT. It encodes CASSEGQTSTDTQYF. This rearrangement joins TRBV7-3 to TRBJ2-3; TRBD1 is a possible D gene (6 bases). V lost 5 bases and J 0 bases, leaving 12 bases between the germline ends. Germline CDR1 SGHTA, CDR2 FQGTGA. This CDR3 is built from 15 residues.

The CDR3 loop reads CAWGTSGVTGELFF. The CDR3 DNA follows: TGTGCCTGGGGGACTAGTGGTGTCACCGGGGAGCTGTTTTTT. The chain has TRBV30 and TRBJ2-2, with 8 positions matching TRBD2. V was clipped by 5 bases and J by 4 bases; unmatched bases: 6. The CDR3 is made up of 14 amino acids. CDR1 and CDR2 (germline): GTSNPN, SVGIG (reference sequence).

The V gene is TRBV3-1 (or the pseudogene TRBV3-2), the J gene TRBJ1-2; D possibly corresponds to TRBD1 (6 bases). V gave up 0 bases and J gave up 1 base, with 12 bases separating them. The CDR3 contains 16 residues. Germline values: CDR1 LGHDT, CDR2 YNNKEL (reference sequence). CDR3 DNA: TGTGCCAGCAGCCAAGATGCAGTAGGGGGTAACTATGGCTACACCTTC. Amino acid sequence: CASSQDAVGGNYGYTF.

The table lists this clone with a count of one. The chain carries TRBV28 and TRBJ1-3; D is perhaps TRBD1 (5 bases). The CDR3 spans 14 residues. Between the trimmed V and J ends, which lost 3 bases and 4 bases, there was a span of 10 bases. Germline V CDR1 and CDR2: MDHEN, SYDVKM. CDR3 nucleotide sequence: TGTGCCAGCAGTTTTAGGCAGGGAGGAAACACCATATATTTT. It yields the protein CASSFRQGGNTIYF.

The chain is built from TRBV7-6 and TRBJ2-1; 8 nucleotides match TRBD1. Looked up from germline, CDR1 is SGHVS and CDR2 is FNYEAQ. The V gene end was trimmed by 6 bases and the J gene end by 3 bases; junction bases not matched to a gene: 10. CDR3 length: 16 amino acids. CDR3 loop: CASSLTGTGGYNEQFF. The CDR3 nucleotides read TGTGCCAGCAGTCTGACCGGGACAGGAGGCTACAATGAGCAGTTCTTC.

The chain recombines TRBV11-3 with TRBJ2-1, with unresolved D. Trimming took 5 bases from V and 9 from J, leaving 17 bases between them. Germline V gene lookup returns CDR1 SGHNT and CDR2 YENEEA. This CDR3 region has 14 residues. CDR3 loop: CASSPGRVTGEQFF. In nucleotides, the CDR3 is TGTGCCAGCAGCCCGGGTCGAGTAACCGGTGAGCAGTTCTTC. Filled out from reference TRBV11-3 and TRBJ2-1, the complete variable domain reads EAGVVQSPRYKIIEKKQPVAFWCNPISGHNTLYWYLQNLGQGPELLIRYENEEAVDDSQLPKDRFSAERLKGVDSTLKIQPAELGDSAVYLCASSPGRVTGEQFFGPGTRLTVL.

This chain joins TRBV3-1 (or the pseudogene TRBV3-2) and TRBJ1-5, with TRBD1 as a possible D gene (5 bases). Germline CDR1 LGHDT, CDR2 YNNKEL (reference sequence). The CDR3 is 12 amino acids. V was shortened by 4 bases and J by 7 bases, with 8 bases between the two germline ends. CDR3 sequence (DNA): TGTGCCAGCAGCCGCGACAGCCAGCCCCAGCATTTT. Its translation: CASSRDSQPQHF.

V and J are TRBV7-3 and TRBJ2-2; D possibly corresponds to TRBD1 (5 bases). Germline V gene data show CDR1 as SGHTA and CDR2 as FQGTGA. The CDR3 is 15 residues long. With 1 base removed from V and 4 bases from J, the gap between germline ends came to 10 bases. As DNA, the CDR3 is TGTGCCAGCAGCTTAAAACCTCAGGGCACCGGGGAGCTGTTTTTT. Translated, it gives CASSLKPQGTGELFF.

The J gene is TRBJ2-3, the V gene TRBV5-4; 12 bases are a match to TRBD1. This CDR3 spans 16 amino acids. V trimming: 4 bases; J trimming: 6 bases; junction bases outside the gene matches: 9. Germline-derived CDR1 and CDR2 are SGHNT and YYREEE (reference sequence). The CDR3 DNA sequence: TGTGCCAGCAGCACCCGGGACAGGGGGCTTCTCGATACGCAGTATTTT. Protein sequence: CASSTRDRGLLDTQYF. The variable domain in full, completed from reference TRBV5-4 and TRBJ2-3, reads ETGVTQSPTHLIKTRGQQVTLRCSSQSGHNTVSWYQQALGQGPQFIFQYYREEENGRGNFPPRFSGLQFPNYSSELNVNALELDDSALYLCASSTRDRGLLDTQYFGPGTRLTVL.

This clone was detected only once. The rearrangement links TRBV5-4 to TRBJ2-7; 9 positions match TRBD1. The germline gives CDR1 SGHNT, CDR2 YYREEE (reference sequence). The ends lost 4 bases at V and 7 bases at J; junction bases unmatched: 15. This CDR3 comprises 16 residues. The CDR3 loop reads CASSRRGGQGLGEQYF. The DNA of the CDR3 is TGTGCCAGCAGCAGACGCGGCGGACAGGGGTTGGGGGAGCAGTACTTC.